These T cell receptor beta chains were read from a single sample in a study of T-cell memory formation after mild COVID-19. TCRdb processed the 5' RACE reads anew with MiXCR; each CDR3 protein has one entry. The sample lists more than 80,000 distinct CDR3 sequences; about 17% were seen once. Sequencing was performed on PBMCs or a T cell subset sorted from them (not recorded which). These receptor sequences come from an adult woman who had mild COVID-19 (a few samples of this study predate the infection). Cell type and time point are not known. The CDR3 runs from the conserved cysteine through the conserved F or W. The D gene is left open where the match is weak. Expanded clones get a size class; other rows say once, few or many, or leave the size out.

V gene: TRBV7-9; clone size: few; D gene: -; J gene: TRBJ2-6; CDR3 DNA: TGTGCCAGCAGCTTAGTCGTTGGGGCCAACGTCCTGACTTTC; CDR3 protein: CASSLVVGANVLTF
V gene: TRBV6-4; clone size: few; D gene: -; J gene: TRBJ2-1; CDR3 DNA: TGTGCCAGCAGTGACTCAGCGGCAGCTCACAATGAGCAGTTCTTC; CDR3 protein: CASSDSAAAHNEQFF
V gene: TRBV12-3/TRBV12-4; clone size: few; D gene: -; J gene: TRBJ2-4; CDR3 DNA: TGTGCCAGCAGTTTGGAGGTCTCCAAAAACATTCAGTACTTC; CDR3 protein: CASSLEVSKNIQYF
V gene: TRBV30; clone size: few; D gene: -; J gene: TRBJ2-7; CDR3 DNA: TGTGCCTGGAGTGACCCCTACGAGCAGTACTTC; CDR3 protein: CAWSDPYEQYF
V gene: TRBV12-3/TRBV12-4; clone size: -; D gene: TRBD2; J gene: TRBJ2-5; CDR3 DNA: TGTGCCACTCCGCTGGGGCTAGCGGGAGATTGGGAAGAGACCCAGTACTTC; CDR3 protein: CATPLGLAGDWEETQYF
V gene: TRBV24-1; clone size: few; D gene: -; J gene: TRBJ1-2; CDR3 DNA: TGTGCCACCAGTGACTCGGAAACCTCCTATGGCTACACCTTC; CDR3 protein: CATSDSETSYGYTF
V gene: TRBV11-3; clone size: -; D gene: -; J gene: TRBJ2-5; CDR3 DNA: TGTGCCAGCAGCCCAGTCTCTACCGGAAACCAAGAGACCCAGTACTTC; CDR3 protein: CASSPVSTGNQETQYF
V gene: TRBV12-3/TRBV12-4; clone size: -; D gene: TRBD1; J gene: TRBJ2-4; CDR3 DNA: TGTGCCAGCAGCTCGCAGGGGGACATTCAGTACTTC; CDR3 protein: CASSSQGDIQYF
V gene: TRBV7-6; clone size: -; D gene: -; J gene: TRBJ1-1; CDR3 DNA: TGTGCCAGCAGCGCAGGAAGGACTGAAGCTTTCTTT; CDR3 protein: CASSAGRTEAFF
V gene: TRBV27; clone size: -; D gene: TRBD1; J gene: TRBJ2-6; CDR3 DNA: TGTGCCAGCAGTCCCAGACAGGGGGCCGGGGCCAACGTCCTGACTTTC; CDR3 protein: CASSPRQGAGANVLTF
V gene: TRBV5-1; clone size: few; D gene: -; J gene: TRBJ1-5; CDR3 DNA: TGCGCCAGCAGCTTAGGACAGCATCAGCCCCAGCATTTT; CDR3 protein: CASSLGQHQPQHF
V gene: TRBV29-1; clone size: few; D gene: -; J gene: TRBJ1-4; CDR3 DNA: TGCAGCTTTAAACGGATTGGGGTCCCAGAAAAACTGTTTTTT; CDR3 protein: CSFKRIGVPEKLFF
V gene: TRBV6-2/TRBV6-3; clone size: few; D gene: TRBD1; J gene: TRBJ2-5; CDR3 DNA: TGTGCCAGCAGTTATCCGACAGGGAGTCAAGAGACCCAGTACTTC; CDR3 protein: CASSYPTGSQETQYF
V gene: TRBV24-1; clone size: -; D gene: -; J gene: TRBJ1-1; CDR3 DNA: TGTGCCACCAGTGGAGGGGGGGACACTGAAGCTTTCTTT; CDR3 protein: CATSGGGDTEAFF
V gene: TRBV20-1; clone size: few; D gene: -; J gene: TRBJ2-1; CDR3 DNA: TGCAGTGCTAGGTACTACAATGAGCAGTTCTTC; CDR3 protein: CSARYYNEQFF
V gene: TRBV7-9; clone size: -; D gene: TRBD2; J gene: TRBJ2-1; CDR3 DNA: TGTGCCAGCAGCTCCAGCGGGAGTGCCTACAATGAGCAGTTCTTC; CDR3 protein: CASSSSGSAYNEQFF
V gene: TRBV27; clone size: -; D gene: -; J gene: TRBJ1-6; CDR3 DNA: TGTGCCAGCAAAGGTATCACCCTCCACTTT; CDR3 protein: CASKGITLHF
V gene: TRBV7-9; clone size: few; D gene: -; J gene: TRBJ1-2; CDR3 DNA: TGTGCCAGCAGCTCCGGGTTAAGGGTTCGTTATGGCTACACCTTC; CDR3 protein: CASSSGLRVRYGYTF
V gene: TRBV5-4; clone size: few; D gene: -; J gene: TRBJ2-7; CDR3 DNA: TGTGCCAGCGGGGGCGGGGGTGGAGAGCAGTACTTC; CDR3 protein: CASGGGGGEQYF
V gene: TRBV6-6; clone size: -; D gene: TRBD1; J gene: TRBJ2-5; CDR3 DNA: TGTGCCAGCAGTACCGGACAGGGGGCCTGGGAGACCCAGTACTTC; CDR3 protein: CASSTGQGAWETQYF
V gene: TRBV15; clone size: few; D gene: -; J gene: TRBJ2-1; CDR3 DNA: TGTGCCACCAGCAGCCTCCGGGACGGCTACAATGAGCAGTTCTTC; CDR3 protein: CATSSLRDGYNEQFF
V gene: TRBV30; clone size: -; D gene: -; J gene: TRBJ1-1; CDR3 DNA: TGTGCCTGGAGTTCTCGAGCTGGGGCTGAAGCTTTCTTT; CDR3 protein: CAWSSRAGAEAFF
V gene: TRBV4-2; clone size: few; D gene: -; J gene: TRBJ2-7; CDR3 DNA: TGTGCCAGCAGCCAAGATCTCGAAAGATACGAGCAGTACTTC; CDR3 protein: CASSQDLERYEQYF
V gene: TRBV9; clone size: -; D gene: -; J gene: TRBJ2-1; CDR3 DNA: TGTGCCAGCAGTAGTTCTAGCAGCCGCAATGAGCAGTTCTTC; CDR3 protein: CASSSSSSRNEQFF
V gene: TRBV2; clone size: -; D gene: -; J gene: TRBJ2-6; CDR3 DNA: TGTGCCAGCAGTGAGTGGGTCTTTGGGGCCAACGTCCTGACTTTC; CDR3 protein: CASSEWVFGANVLTF
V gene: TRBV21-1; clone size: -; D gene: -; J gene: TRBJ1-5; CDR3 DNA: TGTGCCAGCAGCATTATATCGGGGGCGCAGGGCAATCAGCCCCAGCATTTT; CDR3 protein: CASSIISGAQGNQPQHF
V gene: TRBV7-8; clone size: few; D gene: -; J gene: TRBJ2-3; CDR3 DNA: TGTGCCAGCAGCCCGCGGCCGAACAGGTTTGCAACAGATACGCAGTATTTT; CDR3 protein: CASSPRPNRFATDTQYF
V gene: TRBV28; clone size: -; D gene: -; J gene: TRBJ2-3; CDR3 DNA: TGTGCCAGCAGTCGACAGCGACTCTCCACAGATACGCAGTATTTT; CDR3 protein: CASSRQRLSTDTQYF
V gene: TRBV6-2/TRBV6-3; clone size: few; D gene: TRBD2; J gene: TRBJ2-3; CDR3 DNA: TGTGCCAGCAGTCGACTAGCGGGAGTCGGCACAGATACGCAGTATTTT; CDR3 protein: CASSRLAGVGTDTQYF
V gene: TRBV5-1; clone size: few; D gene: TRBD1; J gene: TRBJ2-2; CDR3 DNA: TGCGCCAGCAGCTTGGGATCAGGGGGCCACCCGAACACCGGGGAGCTGTTTTTT; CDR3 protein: CASSLGSGGHPNTGELFF
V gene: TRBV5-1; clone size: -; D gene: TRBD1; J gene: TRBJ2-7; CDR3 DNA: TGCGCCAGCAGCTCACCCAACAGGGGGCTCTACGAGCAGTACTTC; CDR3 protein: CASSSPNRGLYEQYF
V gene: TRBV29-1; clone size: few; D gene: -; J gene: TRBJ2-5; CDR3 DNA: TGCAGCGTTGAACTGGGGGCTCAAGAGACCCAGTACTTC; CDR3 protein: CSVELGAQETQYF
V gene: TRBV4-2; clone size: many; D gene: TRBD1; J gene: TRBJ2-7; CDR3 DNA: TGTGCCAGCACCCAGGGACAGAAGCAGTACTTC; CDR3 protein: CASTQGQKQYF
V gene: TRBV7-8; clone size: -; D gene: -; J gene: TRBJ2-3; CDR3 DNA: TGTGCCAGCAGCTCAAATGTAGAGCGGAGGCCCACAGATACGCAGTATTTT; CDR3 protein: CASSSNVERRPTDTQYF
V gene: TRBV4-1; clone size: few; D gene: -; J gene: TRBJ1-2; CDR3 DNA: TGCGCCAGCAGCCAACCTGGGACGGATGGCTACACCTTC; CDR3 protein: CASSQPGTDGYTF
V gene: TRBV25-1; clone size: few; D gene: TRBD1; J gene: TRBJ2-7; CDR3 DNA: TGTGCCAGCAGTGAATACACAACAGGGGGGTACGAGCAGTACTTC; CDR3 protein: CASSEYTTGGYEQYF
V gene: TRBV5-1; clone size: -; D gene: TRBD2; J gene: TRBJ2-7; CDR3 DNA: TGCGCCAGCAGCTTGGGACTAGCGGAGACCTACGAGCAGTACTTC; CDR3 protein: CASSLGLAETYEQYF
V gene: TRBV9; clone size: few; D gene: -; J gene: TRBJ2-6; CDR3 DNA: TGTGCCAGCAGCGTAGCGGGGTCTGGGGCCAACGTCCTGACTTTC; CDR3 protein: CASSVAGSGANVLTF
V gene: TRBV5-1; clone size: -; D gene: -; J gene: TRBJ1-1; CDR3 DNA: TGCGCCAGCAGGGAAACAGGGTATAGCACTGAAGCTTTCTTT; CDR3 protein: CASRETGYSTEAFF
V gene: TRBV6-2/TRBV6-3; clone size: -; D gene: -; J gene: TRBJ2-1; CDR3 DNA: TGTGCCAGCAGTTACTTGTGGAGTGAGCAGTTCTTC; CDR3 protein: CASSYLWSEQFF
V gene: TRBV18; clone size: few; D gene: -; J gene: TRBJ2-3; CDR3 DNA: TGTGCCAGCTCACCTTGGTCCATAGGAGATACGCAGTATTTT; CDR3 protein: CASSPWSIGDTQYF
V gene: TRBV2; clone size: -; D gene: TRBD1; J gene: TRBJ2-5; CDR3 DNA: TGTGCCAGCAGTGATCGGGACAGGGGGAGAGGAGAGACCCAGTACTTC; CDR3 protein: CASSDRDRGRGETQYF
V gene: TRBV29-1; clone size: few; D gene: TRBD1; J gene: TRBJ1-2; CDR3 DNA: TGCAGCGTACCCCCGGGACAGGACTATGGCTACACCTTC; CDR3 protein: CSVPPGQDYGYTF
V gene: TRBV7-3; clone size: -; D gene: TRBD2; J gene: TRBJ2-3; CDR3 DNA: TGTGCCAGCAGCTTAGCGGGGGGGCACACAGATACGCAGTATTTT; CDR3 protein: CASSLAGGHTDTQYF
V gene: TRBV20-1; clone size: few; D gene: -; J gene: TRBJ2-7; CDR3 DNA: TGCAGTGCTCCAGGGCCCTCCTACGAGCAGTACTTC; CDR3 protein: CSAPGPSYEQYF
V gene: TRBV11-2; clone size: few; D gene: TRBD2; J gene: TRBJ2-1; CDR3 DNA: TGTGCCAGCACCTCTAGCGGGAGGGCTCCCTACAATGAGCAGTTCTTC; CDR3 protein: CASTSSGRAPYNEQFF
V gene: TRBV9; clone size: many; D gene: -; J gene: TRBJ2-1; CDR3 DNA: TGTGCCAGCAGCGTAACGGACAGAACCCTCAATGAGCAGTTCTTC; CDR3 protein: CASSVTDRTLNEQFF
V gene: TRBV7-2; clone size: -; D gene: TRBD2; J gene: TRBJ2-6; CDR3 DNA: TGTGCCAGCAGCTTATTTTTCCGACTAGCGGGAGGGCCGAGGGGGGCCAACGTCCTGACTTTC; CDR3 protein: CASSLFFRLAGGPRGANVLTF
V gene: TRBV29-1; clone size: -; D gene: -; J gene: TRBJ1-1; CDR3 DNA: TGCAGCGTTGACGGGCAGGGGTTTGGGTTCACTGAAGCTTTCTTT; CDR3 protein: CSVDGQGFGFTEAFF
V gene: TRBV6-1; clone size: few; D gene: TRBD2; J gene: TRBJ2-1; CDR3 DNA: TGTGCCAGCAGTGACCGGACTAGCAGAGCCTACAATGAGCAGTTCTTC; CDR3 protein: CASSDRTSRAYNEQFF
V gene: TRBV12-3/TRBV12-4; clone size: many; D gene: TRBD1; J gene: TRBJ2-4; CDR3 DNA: TGTGCCAGCAGTTCCCTTCCTCGGGACAGGTTACGGAACATTCAGTACTTC; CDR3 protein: CASSSLPRDRLRNIQYF
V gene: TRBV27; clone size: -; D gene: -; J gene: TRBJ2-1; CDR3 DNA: TGTGCCACAAACCCCCAGTTGGGGTACAATGAGCAGTTCTTC; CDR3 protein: CATNPQLGYNEQFF
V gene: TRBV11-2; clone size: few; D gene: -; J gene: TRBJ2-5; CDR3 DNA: TGTGCCAGCAGCTTAGATCGCAGCGAGACCCAGTACTTC; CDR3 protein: CASSLDRSETQYF
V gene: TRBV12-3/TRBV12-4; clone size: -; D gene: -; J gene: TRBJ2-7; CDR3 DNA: TGTGCCAGCAGTTTAGTACCGGACAGCTCCTACGAGCAGTACTTC; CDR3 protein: CASSLVPDSSYEQYF
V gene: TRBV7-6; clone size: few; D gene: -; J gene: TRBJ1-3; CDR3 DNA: TGTGCCAGCAGCTTATCCGGGGGTGGTGGAAACACCATATATTTT; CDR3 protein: CASSLSGGGGNTIYF
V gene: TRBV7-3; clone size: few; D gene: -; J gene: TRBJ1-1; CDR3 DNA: TGTGCCAGCAGCTTAACGGGCCAGGGGAACACTGAAGCTTTCTTT; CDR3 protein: CASSLTGQGNTEAFF
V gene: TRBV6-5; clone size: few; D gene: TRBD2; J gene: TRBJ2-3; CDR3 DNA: TGTGCCAGCAGTCCCTCGGGGCGGGGGATAGATACGCAGTATTTT; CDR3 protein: CASSPSGRGIDTQYF
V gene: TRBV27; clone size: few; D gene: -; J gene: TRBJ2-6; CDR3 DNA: TGTGCCAGCAGTTTATCCGCCAGCTCTGGGGCCAACGTCCTGACTTTC; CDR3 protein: CASSLSASSGANVLTF
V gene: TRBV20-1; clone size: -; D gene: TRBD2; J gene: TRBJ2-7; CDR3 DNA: TGCAGTGCTAGAAGGACTAGCGGGATCATCGAGCAGTACTTC; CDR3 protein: CSARRTSGIIEQYF
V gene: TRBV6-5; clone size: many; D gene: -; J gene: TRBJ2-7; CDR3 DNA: TGTGCCAGCAGTTCAACCCCGGGGAGCTCCTACGAGCAGTACTTC; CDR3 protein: CASSSTPGSSYEQYF